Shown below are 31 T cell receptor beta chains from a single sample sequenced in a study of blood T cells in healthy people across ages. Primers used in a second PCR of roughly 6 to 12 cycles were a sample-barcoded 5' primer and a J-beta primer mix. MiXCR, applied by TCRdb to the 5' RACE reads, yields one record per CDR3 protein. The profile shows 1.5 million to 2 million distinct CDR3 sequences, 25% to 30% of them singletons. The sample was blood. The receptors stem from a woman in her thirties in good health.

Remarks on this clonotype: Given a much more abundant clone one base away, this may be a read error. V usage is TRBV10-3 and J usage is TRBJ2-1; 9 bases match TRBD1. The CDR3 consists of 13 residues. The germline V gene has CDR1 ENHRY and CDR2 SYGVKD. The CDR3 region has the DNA TGTGTCCTTGGACAGGGGTCCTACAATGAGCAGTTCTTC. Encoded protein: CVLGQGSYNEQFF.

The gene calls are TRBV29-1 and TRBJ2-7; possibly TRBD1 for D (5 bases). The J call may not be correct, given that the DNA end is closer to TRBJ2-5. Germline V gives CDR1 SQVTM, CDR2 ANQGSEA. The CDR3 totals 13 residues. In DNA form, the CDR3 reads TGCAGCGTTCCGCCTCAGGGTAAAGAGACCCAGTACTTC. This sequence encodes CSVPPQGKETQYF.

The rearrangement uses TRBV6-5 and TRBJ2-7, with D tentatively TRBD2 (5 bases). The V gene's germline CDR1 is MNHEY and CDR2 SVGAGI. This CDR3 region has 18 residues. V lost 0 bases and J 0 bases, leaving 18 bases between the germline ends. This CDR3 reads CASSYSEVAGPSSYEQYF. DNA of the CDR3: TGTGCCAGCAGTTACTCGGAAGTGGCGGGCCCCAGCTCCTACGAGCAGTACTTC.

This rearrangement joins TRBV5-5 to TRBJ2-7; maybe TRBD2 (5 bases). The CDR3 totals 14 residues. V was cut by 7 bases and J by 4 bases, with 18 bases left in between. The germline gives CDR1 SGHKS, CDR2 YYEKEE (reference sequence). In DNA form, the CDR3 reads TGTGCCAGCCAGCCGGAAGCGGACTTTTACGAGCAGTACTTC. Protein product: CASQPEADFYEQYF.

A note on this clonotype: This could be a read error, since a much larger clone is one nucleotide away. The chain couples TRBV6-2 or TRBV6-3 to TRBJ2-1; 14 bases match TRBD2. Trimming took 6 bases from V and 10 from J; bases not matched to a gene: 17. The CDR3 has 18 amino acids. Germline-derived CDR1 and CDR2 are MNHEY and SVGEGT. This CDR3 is CASSHPGLAGVFPHEQFF. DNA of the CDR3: TGTGCCAGCAGCCATCCGGGACTAGCGGGAGTCTTTCCCCACGAGCAGTTCTTC.

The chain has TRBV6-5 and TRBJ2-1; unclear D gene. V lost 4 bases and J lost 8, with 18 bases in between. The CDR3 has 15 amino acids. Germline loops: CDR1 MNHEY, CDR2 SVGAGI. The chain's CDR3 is CASSSPRLGGDEQFF. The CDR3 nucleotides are TGTGCCAGCAGTTCCCCCCGGCTAGGTGGTGATGAGCAGTTCTTC.

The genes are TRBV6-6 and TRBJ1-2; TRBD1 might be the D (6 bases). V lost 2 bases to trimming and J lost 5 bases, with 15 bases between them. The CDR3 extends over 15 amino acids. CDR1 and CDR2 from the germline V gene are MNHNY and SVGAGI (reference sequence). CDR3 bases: TGTGCCAGCAGTTACGTTCCAGCGGGGGCATATGGCTACACCTTC. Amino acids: CASSYVPAGAYGYTF.

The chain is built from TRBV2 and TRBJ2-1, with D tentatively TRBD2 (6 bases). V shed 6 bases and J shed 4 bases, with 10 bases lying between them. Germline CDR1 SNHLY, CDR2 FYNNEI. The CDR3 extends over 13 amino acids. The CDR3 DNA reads TGTGCCAGCAGGGCGGAGGGATACAATGAGCAGTTCTTC. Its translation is CASRAEGYNEQFF.

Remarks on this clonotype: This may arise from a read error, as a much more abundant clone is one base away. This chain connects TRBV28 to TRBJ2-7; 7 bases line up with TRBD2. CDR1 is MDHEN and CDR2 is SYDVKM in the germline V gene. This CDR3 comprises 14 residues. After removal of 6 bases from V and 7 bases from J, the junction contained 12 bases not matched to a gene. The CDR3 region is CASSRGRGLNEQYF. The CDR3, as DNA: TGTGCCAGCAGCCGGGGACGGGGACTAAATGAGCAGTACTTC.

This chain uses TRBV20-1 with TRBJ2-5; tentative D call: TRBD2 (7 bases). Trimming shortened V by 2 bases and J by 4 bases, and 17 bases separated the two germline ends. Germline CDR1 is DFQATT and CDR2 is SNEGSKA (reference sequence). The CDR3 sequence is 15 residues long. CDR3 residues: CSARPGTTRGETQYF. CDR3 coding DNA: TGCAGTGCTAGACCCGGGACTACCAGGGGAGAGACCCAGTACTTC.

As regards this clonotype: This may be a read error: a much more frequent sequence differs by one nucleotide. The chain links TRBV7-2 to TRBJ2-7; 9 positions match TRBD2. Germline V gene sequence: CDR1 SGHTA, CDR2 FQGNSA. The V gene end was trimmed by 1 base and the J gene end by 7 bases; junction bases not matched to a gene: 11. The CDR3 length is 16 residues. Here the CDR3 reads CASSLGSSGIYNEQYF. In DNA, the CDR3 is TGTGCCAGCAGCTTAGGCTCTAGCGGGATCTACAATGAGCAGTACTTC.

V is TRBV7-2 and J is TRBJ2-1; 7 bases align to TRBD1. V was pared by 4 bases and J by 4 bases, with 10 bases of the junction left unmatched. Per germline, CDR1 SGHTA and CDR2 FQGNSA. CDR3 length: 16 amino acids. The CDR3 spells CASSSPRQGAYNEQFF. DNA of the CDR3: TGTGCCAGCAGCTCCCCTCGACAGGGTGCGTACAATGAGCAGTTCTTC.

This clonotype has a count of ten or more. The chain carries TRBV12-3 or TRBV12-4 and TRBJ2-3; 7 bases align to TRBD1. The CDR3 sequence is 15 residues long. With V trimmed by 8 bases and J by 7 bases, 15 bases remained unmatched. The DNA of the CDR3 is TGTGCCAGCGCCTCTCCGGGACAGCTACGATATACGCAGTATTTT. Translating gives CASASPGQLRYTQYF.

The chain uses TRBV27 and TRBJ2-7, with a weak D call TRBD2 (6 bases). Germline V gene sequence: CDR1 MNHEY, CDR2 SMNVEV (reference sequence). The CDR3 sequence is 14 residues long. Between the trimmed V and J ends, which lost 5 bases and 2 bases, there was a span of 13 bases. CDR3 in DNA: TGTGCCAGCAGTAGGGGACTTCCAGCCTACGAGCAGTACTTC. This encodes CASSRGLPAYEQYF.

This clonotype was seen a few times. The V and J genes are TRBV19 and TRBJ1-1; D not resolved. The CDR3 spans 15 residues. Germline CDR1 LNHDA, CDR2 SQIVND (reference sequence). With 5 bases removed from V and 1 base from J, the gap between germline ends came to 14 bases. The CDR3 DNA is TGTGCCAGTAGTCTAGGGCGGTGGGGGAACACTGAAGCTTTCTTT. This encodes CASSLGRWGNTEAFF.

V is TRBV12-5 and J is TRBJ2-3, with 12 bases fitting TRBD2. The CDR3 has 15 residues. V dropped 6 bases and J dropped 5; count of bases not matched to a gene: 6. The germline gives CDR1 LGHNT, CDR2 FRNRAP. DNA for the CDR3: TGTGCTAGTGGCTACGGACTAGCGGGGAAAGATACGCAGTATTTT. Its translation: CASGYGLAGKDTQYF.

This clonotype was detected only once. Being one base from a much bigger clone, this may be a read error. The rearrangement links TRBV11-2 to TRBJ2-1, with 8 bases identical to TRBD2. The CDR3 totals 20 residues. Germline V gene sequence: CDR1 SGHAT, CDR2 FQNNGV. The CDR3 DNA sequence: TGTGCCAGCAGCTCCCGCAAAGGGTCAAAGCGGGGGACGTACTACAATGAGCAGTGCTTC. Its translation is CASSSRKGSKRGTYYNEQCF. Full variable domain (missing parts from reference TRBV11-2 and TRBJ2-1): EAGVAQSPRYKIIEKRQSVAFWCNPISGHATLYWYQQILGQGPKLLIQFQNNGVVDDSQLPKDRFSAERLKGVDSTLKIQPAKLEDSAVYLCASSSRKGSKRGTYYNEQCFGPGTRLTVL.

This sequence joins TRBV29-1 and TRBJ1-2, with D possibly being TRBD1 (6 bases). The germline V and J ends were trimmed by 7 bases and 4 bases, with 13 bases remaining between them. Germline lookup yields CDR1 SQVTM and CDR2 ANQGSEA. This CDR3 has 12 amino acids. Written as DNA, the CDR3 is TGCAGCGGTGGCGGACAGTCCTATGGCTACACCTTC. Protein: CSGGGQSYGYTF. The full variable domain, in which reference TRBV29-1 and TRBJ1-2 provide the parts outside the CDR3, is SAVISQKPSRDICQRGTSLTIQCQVDSQVTMMFWYRQQPGQSLTLIATANQGSEATYESGFVIDKFPISRPNLTFSTLTVSNMSPEDSSIYLCSGGGQSYGYTFGSGTRLTVV.

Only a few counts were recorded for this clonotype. DNA for the CDR3: TGTGCCAGCAGCTTAGGAGTAGGTAACCTGGGCAGCTCCTACGAGCAGTACTTC. It yields the protein CASSLGVGNLGSSYEQYF. J is TRBJ2-7 and V is TRBV7-2, with D unresolved. V gave up 1 base and J gave up 0 bases, with 19 bases separating them. This CDR3 is built from 18 residues. The germline V gene encodes CDR1 SGHTA and CDR2 FQGNSA.

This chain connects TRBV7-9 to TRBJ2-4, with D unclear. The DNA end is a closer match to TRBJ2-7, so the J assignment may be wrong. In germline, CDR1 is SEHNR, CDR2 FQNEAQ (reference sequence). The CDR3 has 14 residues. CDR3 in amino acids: CASNTDISRGEQYF. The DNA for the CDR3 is TGTGCCAGCAATACAGATATATCCCGCGGCGAGCAGTACTTC.

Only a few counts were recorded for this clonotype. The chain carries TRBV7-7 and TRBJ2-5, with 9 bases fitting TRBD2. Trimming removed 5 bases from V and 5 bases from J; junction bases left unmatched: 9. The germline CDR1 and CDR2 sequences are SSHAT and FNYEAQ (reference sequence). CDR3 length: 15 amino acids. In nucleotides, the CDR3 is TGTGCCAGCAGCCCGCGGGGGGGCCTGCGGGAGACCCAGTACTTC. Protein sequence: CASSPRGGLRETQYF. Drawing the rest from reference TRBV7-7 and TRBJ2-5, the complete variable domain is GAGVSQSPRYKVTKRGQDVTLRCDPISSHATLYWYQQALGQGPEFLTYFNYEAQPDKSGLPSDRFSAERPEGSISTLTIQRTEQRDSAMYRCASSPRGGLRETQYFGPGTRLLVL.

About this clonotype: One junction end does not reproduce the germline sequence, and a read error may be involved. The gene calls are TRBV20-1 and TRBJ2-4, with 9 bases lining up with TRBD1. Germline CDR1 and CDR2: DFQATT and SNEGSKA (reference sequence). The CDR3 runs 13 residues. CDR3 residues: CSARDRGKDIQYF. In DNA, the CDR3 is TGCAGTGCGAGAGACAGGGGGAAAGACATTCAGTACTTC.

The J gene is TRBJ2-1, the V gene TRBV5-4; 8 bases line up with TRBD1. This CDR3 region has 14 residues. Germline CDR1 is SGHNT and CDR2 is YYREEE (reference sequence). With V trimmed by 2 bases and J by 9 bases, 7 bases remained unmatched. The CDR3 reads CASSFIQGAGEQFF. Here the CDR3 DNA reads TGTGCCAGCAGCTTCATCCAGGGGGCAGGTGAGCAGTTCTTC.

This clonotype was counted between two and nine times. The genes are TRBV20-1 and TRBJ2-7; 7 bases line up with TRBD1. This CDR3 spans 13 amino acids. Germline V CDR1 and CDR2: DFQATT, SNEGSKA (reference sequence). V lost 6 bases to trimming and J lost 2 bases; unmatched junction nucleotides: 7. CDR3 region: CSAGTGAPYEQYF. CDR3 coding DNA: TGCAGTGCCGGAACAGGGGCCCCCTACGAGCAGTACTTC.

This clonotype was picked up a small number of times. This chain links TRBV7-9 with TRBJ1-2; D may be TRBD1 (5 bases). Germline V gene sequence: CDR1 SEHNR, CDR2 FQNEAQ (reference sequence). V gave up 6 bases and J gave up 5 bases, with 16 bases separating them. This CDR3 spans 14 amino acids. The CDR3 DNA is TGTGCCAGCAGTTTTAGTAGGGGACCGTATGGCTACACCTTC. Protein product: CASSFSRGPYGYTF. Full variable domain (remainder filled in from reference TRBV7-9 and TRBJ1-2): DTGVSQNPRHKITKRGQNVTFRCDPISEHNRLYWYRQTLGQGPEFLTYFQNEAQLEKSRLLSDRFSAERPKGSFSTLEIQRTEQGDSAMYLCASSFSRGPYGYTFGSGTRLTVV.

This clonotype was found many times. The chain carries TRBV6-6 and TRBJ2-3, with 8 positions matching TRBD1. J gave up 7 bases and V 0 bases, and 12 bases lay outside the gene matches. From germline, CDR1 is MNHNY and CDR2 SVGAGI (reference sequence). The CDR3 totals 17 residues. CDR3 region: CASSYSGGTGGKNTQYF. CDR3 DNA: TGTGCCAGCAGTTACTCGGGAGGTACAGGGGGTAAAAATACGCAGTATTTT.

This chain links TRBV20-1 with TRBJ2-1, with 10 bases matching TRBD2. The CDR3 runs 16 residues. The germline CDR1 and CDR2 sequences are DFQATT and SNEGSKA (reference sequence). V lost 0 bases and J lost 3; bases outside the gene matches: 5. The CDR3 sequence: CSARDVTSGVYNEQFF. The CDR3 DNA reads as TGCAGTGCTAGAGATGTTACTAGCGGGGTCTACAATGAGCAGTTCTTC.

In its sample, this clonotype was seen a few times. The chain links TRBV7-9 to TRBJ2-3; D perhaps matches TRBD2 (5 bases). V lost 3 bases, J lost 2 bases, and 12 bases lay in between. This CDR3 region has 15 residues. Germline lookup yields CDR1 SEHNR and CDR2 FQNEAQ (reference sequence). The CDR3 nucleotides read TGTGCCAGCAGCTTCGGGGTGGAGGCCACAGATACGCAGTATTTT. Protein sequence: CASSFGVEATDTQYF.

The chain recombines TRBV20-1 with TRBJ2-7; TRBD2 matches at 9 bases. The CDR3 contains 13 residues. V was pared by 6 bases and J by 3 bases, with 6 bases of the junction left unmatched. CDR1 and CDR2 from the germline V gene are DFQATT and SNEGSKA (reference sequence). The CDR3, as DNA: TGCAGTGCACAGCGGGAGGCTTTCTACGAGCAGTACTTC. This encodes CSAQREAFYEQYF.

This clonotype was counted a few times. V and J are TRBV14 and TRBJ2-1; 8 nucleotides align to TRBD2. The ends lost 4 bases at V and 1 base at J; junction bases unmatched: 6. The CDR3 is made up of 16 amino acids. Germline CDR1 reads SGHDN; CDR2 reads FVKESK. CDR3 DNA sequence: TGTGCCAGCAGCCGGATGAGCGGGAGTTCCTACAATGAGCAGTTCTTC. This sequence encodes CASSRMSGSSYNEQFF.

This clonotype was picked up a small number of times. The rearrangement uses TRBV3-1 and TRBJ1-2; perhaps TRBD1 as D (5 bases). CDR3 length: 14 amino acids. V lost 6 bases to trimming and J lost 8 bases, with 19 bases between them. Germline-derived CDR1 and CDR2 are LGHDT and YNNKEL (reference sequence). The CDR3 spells CASSQTARSGGYTF. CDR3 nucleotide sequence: TGTGCCAGCAGTCAGACAGCGCGCTCAGGGGGCTACACCTTC.